One TCR beta chain is described in this entry. Its cognate antigen is unknown. Pregnant or lactating patients were excluded, as were those with uncontrolled infection or other autoimmune disease. Clinical symptoms, serum thyroxine, TRAb, thyroid ultrasound and orbital computed tomography established diagnosis. The source material, RNA transcripts, was used to amplify TCR beta CDR3 regions. HTBI primers were employed in a first-round RT-PCR of the TCR CDR3. TCRdb itself ran the multiplex PCR reads through MiXCR, one entry per CDR3 protein. The top ten clones hold 34% of a sample with a few hundred thousand distinct CDR3 sequences, roughly 15% of them seen once. The data were taken from a study of T cells in Graves' hyperthyroidism and ophthalmopathy. Study results and caveats: Blood also showed most of the thyroid clonotypes that were expanded above 0.001.

This TCR was recovered from a woman between 40 and 50 years old with Graves' ophthalmopathy. Sequencing was carried out using blood.

CDR3 sequence: CASSHPRTGGPSGNTIYF. CDR3 sequence (DNA): TGTGCCAGCAGCCACCCGCGGACAGGGGGCCCTTCTGGAAACACCATATATTTT. J is TRBJ1-3 and V is TRBV7-9, with 11 bases that match TRBD1. This CDR3 contains 18 residues. V lost 5 bases, J lost 1 base, and 10 bases stayed unmatched. CDR1 is SEHNR, CDR2 FQNEAQ, per germline (reference sequence).